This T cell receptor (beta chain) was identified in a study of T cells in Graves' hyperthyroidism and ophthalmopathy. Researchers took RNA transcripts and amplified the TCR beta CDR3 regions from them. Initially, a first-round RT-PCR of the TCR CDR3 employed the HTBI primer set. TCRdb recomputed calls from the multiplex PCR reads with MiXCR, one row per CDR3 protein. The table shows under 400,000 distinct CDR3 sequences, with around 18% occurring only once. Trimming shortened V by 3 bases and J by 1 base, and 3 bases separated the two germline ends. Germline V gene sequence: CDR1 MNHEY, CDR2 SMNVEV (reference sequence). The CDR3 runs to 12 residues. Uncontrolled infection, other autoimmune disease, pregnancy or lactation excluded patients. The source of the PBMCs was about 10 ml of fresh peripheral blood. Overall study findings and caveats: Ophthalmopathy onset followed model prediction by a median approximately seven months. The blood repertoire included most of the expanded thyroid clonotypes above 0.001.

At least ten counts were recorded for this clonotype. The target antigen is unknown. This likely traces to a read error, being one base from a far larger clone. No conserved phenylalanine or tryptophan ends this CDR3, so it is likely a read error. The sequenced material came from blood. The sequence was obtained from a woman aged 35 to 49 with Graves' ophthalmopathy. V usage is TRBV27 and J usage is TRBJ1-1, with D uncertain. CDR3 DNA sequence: TGTGCCAGCAGTTTTGGGAACACTGAAGCTTTCCTT. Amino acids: CASSFGNTEAFL.